Listed here are 10 T cell receptor beta chains from one sample, sequenced in a study of blood T cell repertoires in COVID-19. TCRdb's copy holds only in-frame clones and misses some; the assay was immunoSEQ multiplex PCR. The sample comprises about 170,000 clones, 60% to 80% of which are singletons, and approximately 2.8% rests with the top ten. Sequencing was done on a sample of peripheral blood. All receptors derive from a man aged 65 to 85 with acute or convalescent COVID-19.

V gene TRBV7-3 combines with J gene TRBJ2-7; 11 positions agree with TRBD2. With V trimmed by 5 bases and J by 7 bases, 10 bases remained unmatched. CDR3 length equals 15 residues. Germline CDR1 is SGHTA and CDR2 is FQGTGA. The CDR3 reads CASSVTGTSGREQYF. The DNA of the CDR3 is TGTGCCAGCAGCGTTACCGGGACTAGCGGTCGTGAGCAGTACTTC.

This clone showed up just a few times. The CDR3 DNA reads as TGTGCCAGCAGTTTACAGGGTGACCAGCCCCAGCATTTT. Its translation is CASSLQGDQPQHF. This chain links TRBV12-3 or TRBV12-4 with TRBJ1-5; tentatively, D is TRBD1 (5 bases). Trimming removed 2 bases at V and 7 bases at J, with 9 bases between. This CDR3 has 13 residues.

CDR3 sequence (DNA): TGCAGCGTTAGACTAGCAGGGGAGCAGTTCTTC. Translating it yields CSVRLAGEQFF. This chain connects TRBV29-1 to TRBJ2-1, with 7 bases lining up with TRBD2. Germline V CDR1 and CDR2: SQVTM, ANQGSEA. Losses at the gene ends were 5 bases for V and 10 bases for J; bases not matched to a gene: 5. The CDR3 length is 11 residues.

The gene calls are TRBV9 and TRBJ1-6, with TRBD1 identical over 7 bases. The length of the CDR3 is 15 residues. Trimming at V came to 3 bases and at J to 6 bases, leaving 6 bases not matched to a gene. Germline V gives CDR1 SGDLS, CDR2 YYNGEE. The chain's CDR3 is CASSAPGTVNSPLHF. The CDR3 DNA is TGTGCCAGCAGCGCCCCCGGGACAGTTAATTCACCCCTCCACTTT.

This chain joins TRBV14 and TRBJ2-7; D gene unclear. The ends were cut back, 4 bases at V and 0 bases at J, with 13 bases in the middle. The CDR3 totals 15 residues. From germline, CDR1 is SGHDN and CDR2 FVKESK. For the CDR3, the DNA is TGTGCCAGCAGCCCAAGCCGCGACAACTCCTACGAGCAGTACTTC. It yields the protein CASSPSRDNSYEQYF.

The V and J genes are TRBV5-4 and TRBJ1-1, with D perhaps matching TRBD1 (5 bases). With 0 bases removed from V and 1 base from J, the gap between germline ends came to 13 bases. This CDR3 is 16 amino acids long. Germline V gene sequence: CDR1 SGHNT, CDR2 YYREEE (reference sequence). The CDR3 nucleotides read TGTGCCAGCAGCTTGGAAAGGACACAAACGAACACTGAAGCTTTCTTT. It yields the protein CASSLERTQTNTEAFF.

The chain carries TRBV6-1 and TRBJ2-2, with TRBD2 matching over 10 bases. CDR1 and CDR2 (germline): MNHNS, SASEGT. CDR3 length: 20 amino acids. Germline trimming cut 3 bases from V and 1 base from J; bases unmatched to any gene: 14. This chain's CDR3 is CASSDGGASGGRLNTGELFF. The CDR3 DNA reads as TGTGCCAGCAGTGATGGAGGGGCTAGCGGGGGCCGGCTGAACACCGGGGAGCTGTTTTTT.

This clone came up once. The chain carries TRBV6-5 and TRBJ1-1; D is unclear. From germline, CDR1 is MNHEY and CDR2 SVGAGI. Trimming left V 6 bases short and J 3 bases short, with 14 bases between. The CDR3 loop spans 14 amino acids. CDR3 sequence: CASRSVARDTEAFF. The CDR3 DNA reads TGTGCCAGCAGGTCGGTTGCGAGGGACACTGAAGCTTTCTTT.

CDR3 nucleotide sequence: TGTGCCAGCAGCTTAGCGCTAGTCACCGGGGAGCTGTTTTTT. This encodes CASSLALVTGELFF. The chain combines TRBV11-1 with TRBJ2-2, with D uncertain. Trimming cost V 0 bases and J 4 bases, with 6 bases left between them. Per the germline V gene, CDR1 is SGHAT and CDR2 is FQDESV (reference sequence). The CDR3 length is 14 residues.

The chain recombines TRBV6-6 with TRBJ2-1; 11 positions match TRBD2. V lost 8 bases, J lost 4 bases, and 1 base stayed unmatched. The CDR3 is made up of 13 amino acids. Germline V gives CDR1 MNHNY, CDR2 SVGAGI (reference sequence). The CDR3: CASGTSGYNEQFF. CDR3 DNA sequence: TGTGCCAGCGGGACTAGCGGTTACAATGAGCAGTTCTTC.